This entry concerns a single TCR beta chain. This sample is drawn from a study of T cell repertoires in ileal Crohn's disease. Study context: Median disease duration was about eight years; 35% smoked at surgery.

V was cut by 2 bases and J by 5 bases, with 6 bases left in between. Germline V gene data show CDR1 as SEHNR and CDR2 as FQNEAQ (reference sequence). The CDR3 has 12 amino acids. Assay used: immunoSEQ multiplex PCR; TCRdb lists only in-frame clones, some missing. The profile covers roughly 28,000 clones, with roughly 81% appearing a single time and around 5.6% taken by the ten largest. Material for sequencing was ileal tissue. The rearrangement joins TRBV7-9 to TRBJ1-1; D might be TRBD1 (5 bases). This TCR came from an adult with Crohn's disease. In DNA form, the CDR3 reads TGTGCCAGCAGCTTAAGGGGAACTGAAGCTTTCTTT. Protein product: CASSLRGTEAFF.